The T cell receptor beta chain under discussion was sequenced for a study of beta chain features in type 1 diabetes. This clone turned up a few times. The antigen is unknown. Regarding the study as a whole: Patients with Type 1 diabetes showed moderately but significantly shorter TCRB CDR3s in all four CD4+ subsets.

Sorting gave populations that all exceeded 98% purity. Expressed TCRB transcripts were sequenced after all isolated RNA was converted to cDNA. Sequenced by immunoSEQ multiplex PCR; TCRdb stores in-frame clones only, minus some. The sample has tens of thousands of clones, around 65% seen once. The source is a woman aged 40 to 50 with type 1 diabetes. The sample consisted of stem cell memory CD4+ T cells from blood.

The CDR3 protein is CASSPEGTGVGQPQHF. CDR3 nucleotides: TGTGCCAGCAGCCCAGAGGGGACAGGGGTCGGTCAGCCCCAGCATTTT. V gene TRBV11-2 combines with J gene TRBJ1-5; 10 positions match TRBD1. The CDR3 is made up of 16 amino acids. CDR1 SGHAT and CDR2 FQNNGV come from the germline V gene. The junction had 10 bases not matched to a gene; V was cut back by 5 bases and J by 6 bases.